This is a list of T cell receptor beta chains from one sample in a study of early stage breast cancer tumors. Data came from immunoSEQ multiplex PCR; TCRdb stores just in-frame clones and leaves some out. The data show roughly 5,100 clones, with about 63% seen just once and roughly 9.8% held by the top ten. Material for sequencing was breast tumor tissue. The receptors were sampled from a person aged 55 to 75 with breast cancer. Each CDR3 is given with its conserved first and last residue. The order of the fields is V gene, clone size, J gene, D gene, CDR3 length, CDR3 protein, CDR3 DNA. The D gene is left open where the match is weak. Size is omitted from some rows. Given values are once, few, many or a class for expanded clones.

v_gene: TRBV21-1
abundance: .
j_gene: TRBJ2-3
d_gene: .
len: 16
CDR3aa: CASSKDRRGDTDTQYF
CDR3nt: TGTGCCAGCAGCAAAGATCGGCGGGGTGACACAGATACGCAGTATTTT

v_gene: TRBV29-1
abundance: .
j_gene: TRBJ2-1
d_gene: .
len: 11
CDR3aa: CSLDGGNEQFF
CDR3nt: TGCAGCCTTGACGGGGGAAATGAGCAGTTCTTC

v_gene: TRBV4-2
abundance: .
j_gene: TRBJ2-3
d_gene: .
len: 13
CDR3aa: CASSTPSQDTQYF
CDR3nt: TGTGCCAGCAGCACCCCGAGCCAAGATACGCAGTATTTT

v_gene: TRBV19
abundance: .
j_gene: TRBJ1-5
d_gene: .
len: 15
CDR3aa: CASRTGWGSNQPQHF
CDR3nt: TGTGCCAGTAGAACAGGGTGGGGCAGCAATCAGCCCCAGCATTTT

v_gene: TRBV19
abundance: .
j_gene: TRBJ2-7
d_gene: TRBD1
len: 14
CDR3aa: CASSTTGGDYEQYF
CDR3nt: TGTGCCAGTAGTACAACAGGGGGCGATTACGAGCAGTACTTC

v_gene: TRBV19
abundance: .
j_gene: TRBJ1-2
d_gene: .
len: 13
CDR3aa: CASHRPPNYGYTF
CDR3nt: TGTGCCAGCCACAGGCCCCCAAACTATGGCTACACCTTC

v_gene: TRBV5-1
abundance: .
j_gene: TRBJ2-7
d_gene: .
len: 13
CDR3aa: CASSLDNSYEQYF
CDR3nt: TGCGCCAGCAGCTTAGACAACTCCTACGAGCAGTACTTC

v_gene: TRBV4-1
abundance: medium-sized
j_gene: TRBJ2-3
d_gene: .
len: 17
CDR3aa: CASSQEGSAGWTDTQYF
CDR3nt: TGCGCCAGCAGCCAAGAAGGCTCGGCGGGATGGACAGATACGCAGTATTTT

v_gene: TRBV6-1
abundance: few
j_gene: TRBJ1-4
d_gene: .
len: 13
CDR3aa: CAGSMGIYEKLFF
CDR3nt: TGTGCCGGATCCATGGGAATTTACGAAAAACTGTTTTTT

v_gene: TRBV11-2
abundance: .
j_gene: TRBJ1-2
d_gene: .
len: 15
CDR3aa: CASSLGGELSYGYTF
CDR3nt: TGTGCCAGCAGCTTAGGCGGGGAGTTGAGCTATGGCTACACCTTC

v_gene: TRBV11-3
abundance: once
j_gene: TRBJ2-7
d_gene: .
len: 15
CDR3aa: CASSPGALASYEQYF
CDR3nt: TGTGCCAGCAGCCCTGGGGCCCTGGCCTCCTACGAGCAGTACTTC

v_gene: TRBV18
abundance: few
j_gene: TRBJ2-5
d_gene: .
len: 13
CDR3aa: CASSPLVGETQYF
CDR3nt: TGTGCCAGCTCACCGTTGGTTGGGGAGACCCAGTACTTC

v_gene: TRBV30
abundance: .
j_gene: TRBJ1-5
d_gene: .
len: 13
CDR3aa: CAWSYGENQPQHF
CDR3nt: TGTGCCTGGAGTTACGGGGAAAATCAGCCCCAGCATTTT

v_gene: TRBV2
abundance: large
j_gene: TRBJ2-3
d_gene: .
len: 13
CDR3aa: CASSGQSTDTQYF
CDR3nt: TGTGCCAGCAGCGGACAGAGCACAGATACGCAGTATTTT

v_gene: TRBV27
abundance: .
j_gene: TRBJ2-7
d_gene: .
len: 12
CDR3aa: CASFQASYEQYF
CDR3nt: TGTGCCAGCTTCCAGGCCTCCTACGAGCAGTACTTC

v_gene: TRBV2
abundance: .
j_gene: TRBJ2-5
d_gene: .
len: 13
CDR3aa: CASSEARGETQYF
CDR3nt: TGTGCCAGCAGTGAAGCGCGAGGGGAGACCCAGTACTTC

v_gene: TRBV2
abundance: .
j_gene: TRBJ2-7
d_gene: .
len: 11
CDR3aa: CASRQTYEQYF
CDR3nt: TGTGCCAGCCGCCAAACTTACGAGCAGTACTTC

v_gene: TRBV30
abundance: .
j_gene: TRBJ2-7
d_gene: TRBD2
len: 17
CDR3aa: CAWSSPRYSGKPYEQYF
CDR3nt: TGTGCCTGGAGCTCCCCCCGGTACAGCGGGAAGCCCTACGAGCAGTACTTC

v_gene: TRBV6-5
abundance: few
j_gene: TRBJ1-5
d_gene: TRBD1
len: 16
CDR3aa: CASSLGQIYSNQPQHF
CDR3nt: TGTGCCAGCAGTTTGGGACAGATTTATAGCAATCAGCCCCAGCATTTT

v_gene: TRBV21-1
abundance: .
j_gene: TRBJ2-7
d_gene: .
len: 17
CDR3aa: CASSKGVRDRASHEQYF
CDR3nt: TGTGCCAGCAGCAAAGGGGTAAGGGACAGGGCATCTCACGAGCAGTACTTC

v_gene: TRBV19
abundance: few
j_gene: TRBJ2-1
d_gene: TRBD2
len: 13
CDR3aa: CATGRARYNEQFF
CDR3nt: TGTGCCACCGGGAGGGCGCGGTACAATGAGCAGTTCTTC

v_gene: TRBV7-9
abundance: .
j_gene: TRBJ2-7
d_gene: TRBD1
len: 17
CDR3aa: CASSRGPPGQGAYEQYF
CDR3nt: TGTGCCAGCAGCCGCGGGCCACCGGGACAGGGGGCCTACGAGCAGTACTTC

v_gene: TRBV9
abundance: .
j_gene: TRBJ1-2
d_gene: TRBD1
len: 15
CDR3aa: CASSSRQGVVYGYTF
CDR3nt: TGTGCCAGCAGCTCCCGACAGGGGGTAGTCTATGGCTACACCTTC

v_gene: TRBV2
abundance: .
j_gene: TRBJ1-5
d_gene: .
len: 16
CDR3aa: CASKSIDTGLSQPQHF
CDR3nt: TGTGCCAGCAAGTCTATAGATACAGGCCTTAGCCAGCCCCAGCATTTT

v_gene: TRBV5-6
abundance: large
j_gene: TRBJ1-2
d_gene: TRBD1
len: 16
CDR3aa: CASSSTFGQGRSGYTF
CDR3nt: TGTGCCAGCAGCTCCACCTTCGGACAGGGACGAAGTGGCTACACCTTC

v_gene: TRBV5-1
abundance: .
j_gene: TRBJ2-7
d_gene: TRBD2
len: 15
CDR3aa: CASSLVGSGRGEQYF
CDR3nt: TGCGCCAGCAGCTTGGTTGGTAGCGGGAGAGGCGAGCAGTACTTC

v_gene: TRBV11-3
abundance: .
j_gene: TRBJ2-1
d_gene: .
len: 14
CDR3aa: CASRQGHSYNEQFF
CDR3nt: TGTGCCAGCAGGCAGGGACACTCCTACAATGAGCAGTTCTTC

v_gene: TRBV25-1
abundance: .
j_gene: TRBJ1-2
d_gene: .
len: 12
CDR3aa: CASRYGQALYTF
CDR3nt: TGTGCCAGCCGGTACGGGCAGGCCCTCTACACCTTC

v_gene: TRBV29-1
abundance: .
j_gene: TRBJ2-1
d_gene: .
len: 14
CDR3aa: CSVVWRNSYNEQFF
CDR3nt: TGCAGCGTTGTTTGGCGGAACTCCTACAATGAGCAGTTCTTC

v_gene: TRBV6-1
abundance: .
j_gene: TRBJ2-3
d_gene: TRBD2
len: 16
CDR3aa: CASSEVGLAGGYTQYF
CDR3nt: TGTGCCAGCAGTGAAGTAGGACTAGCGGGAGGATATACGCAGTATTTT

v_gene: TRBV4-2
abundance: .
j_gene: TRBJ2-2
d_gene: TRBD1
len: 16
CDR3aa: CASSRIGQGNTGELFF
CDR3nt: TGTGCCAGCAGCCGGATAGGACAGGGTAACACCGGGGAGCTGTTTTTT

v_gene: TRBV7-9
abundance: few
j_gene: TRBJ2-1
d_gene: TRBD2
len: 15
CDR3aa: CASSSGAGLAVTQFF
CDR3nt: TGTGCCAGCAGCTCCGGCGCCGGACTAGCTGTCACGCAGTTCTTC

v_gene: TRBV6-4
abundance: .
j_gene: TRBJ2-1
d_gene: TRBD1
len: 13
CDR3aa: CASSLDRGDEQFF
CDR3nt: TGTGCCAGCAGTCTAGACAGGGGTGATGAGCAGTTCTTC

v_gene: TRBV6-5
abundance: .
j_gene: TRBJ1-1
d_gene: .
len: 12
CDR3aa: CASGSRYAEAFF
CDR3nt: TGTGCCAGCGGAAGCCGGTACGCTGAAGCTTTCTTT

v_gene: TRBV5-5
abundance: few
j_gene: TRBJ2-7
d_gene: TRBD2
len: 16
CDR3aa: CASSPGGRAGAYEQYF
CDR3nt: TGTGCCAGCAGCCCCGGGGGGCGAGCGGGAGCCTACGAGCAGTACTTC

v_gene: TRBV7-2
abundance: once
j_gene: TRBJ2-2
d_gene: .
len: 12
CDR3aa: CASSQNRGELFF
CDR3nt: TGTGCCAGCAGCCAGAATCGCGGGGAGCTGTTTTTT

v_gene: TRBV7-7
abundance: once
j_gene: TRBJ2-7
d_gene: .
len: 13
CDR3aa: CASSLGPGYEQYF
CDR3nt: TGTGCTAGCAGCCTTGGGCCGGGCTACGAGCAGTACTTC

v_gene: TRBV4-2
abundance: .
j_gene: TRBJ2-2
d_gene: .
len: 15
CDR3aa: CASSQEGGNTGELFF
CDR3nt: TGTGCCAGCAGCCAAGAAGGCGGGAACACCGGGGAGCTGTTTTTT

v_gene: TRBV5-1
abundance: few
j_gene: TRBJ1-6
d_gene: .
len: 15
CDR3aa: CASSLAGQGGRPLHF
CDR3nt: TGCGCCAGCAGCTTGGCCGGACAAGGCGGTAGACCCCTCCACTTT

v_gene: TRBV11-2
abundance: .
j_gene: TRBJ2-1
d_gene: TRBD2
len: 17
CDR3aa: CASSLAIPGLAGGLEFF
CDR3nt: TGTGCCAGCAGCTTAGCTATCCCGGGACTAGCGGGGGGTTTGGAGTTCTTC

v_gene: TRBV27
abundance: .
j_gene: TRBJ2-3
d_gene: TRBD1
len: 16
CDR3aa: CASSLSGDRGWDTQYF
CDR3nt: TGTGCCAGCAGTTTATCAGGGGACAGGGGCTGGGATACGCAGTATTTT

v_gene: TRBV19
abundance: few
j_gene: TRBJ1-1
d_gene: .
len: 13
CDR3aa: CASSIVRNTEAFF
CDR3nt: TGTGCCAGTAGTATAGTCAGGAACACTGAAGCTTTCTTT

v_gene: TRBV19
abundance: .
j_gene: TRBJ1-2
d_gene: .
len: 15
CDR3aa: CASNPGAGSAYGYTF
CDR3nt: TGTGCCAGTAACCCCGGGGCAGGGTCGGCCTATGGCTACACCTTC

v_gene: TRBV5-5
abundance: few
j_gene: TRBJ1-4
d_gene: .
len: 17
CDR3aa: CASSWGDSSAVDEKLFF
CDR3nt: TGTGCCAGCAGTTGGGGTGATTCCAGTGCCGTTGATGAAAAACTGTTTTTT

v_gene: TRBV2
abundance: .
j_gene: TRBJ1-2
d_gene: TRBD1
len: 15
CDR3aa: CASSEWTGLNYGYTF
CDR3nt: TGTGCCAGCAGTGAATGGACAGGACTAAACTATGGCTACACCTTC

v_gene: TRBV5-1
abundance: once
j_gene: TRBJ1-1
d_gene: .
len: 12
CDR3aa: CASTDSGTVAFF
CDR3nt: TGCGCCAGCACAGATTCCGGGACCGTAGCTTTCTTT

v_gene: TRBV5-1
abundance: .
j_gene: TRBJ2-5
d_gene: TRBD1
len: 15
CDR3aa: CASSLGDRGRETQYF
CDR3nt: TGCGCCAGCAGCTTGGGGGACAGGGGTAGGGAGACCCAGTACTTC

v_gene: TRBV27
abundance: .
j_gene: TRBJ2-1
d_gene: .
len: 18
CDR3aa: CASSLSRGIGGSYNEQFF
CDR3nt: TGTGCCAGCAGTTTATCCAGGGGGATCGGGGGGTCCTACAATGAGCAGTTCTTC

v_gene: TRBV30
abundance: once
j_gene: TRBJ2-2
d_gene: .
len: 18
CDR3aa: CAWSVGFIWQANTGELFF
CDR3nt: TGTGCCTGGAGTGTTGGGTTTATATGGCAGGCGAACACCGGGGAGCTGTTTTTT

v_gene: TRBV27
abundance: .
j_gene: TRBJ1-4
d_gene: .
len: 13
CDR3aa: CASSFGGDEKLFF
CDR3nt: TGTGCCAGCAGTTTTGGGGGGGATGAAAAACTGTTTTTT

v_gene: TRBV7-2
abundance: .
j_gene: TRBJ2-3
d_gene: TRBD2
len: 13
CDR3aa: CASSLGGTDTQYF
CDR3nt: TGTGCCAGCAGCCTCGGGGGGACAGATACGCAGTATTTT

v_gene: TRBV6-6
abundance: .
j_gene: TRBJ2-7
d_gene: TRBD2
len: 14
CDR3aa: CASRTTSGGYEQYF
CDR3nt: TGTGCCAGCAGAACGACTAGCGGAGGCTACGAGCAGTACTTC

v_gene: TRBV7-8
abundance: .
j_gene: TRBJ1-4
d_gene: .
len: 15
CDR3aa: CASSLGARLNEKLFF
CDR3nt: TGTGCCAGCAGCTTAGGGGCCAGATTAAATGAAAAACTGTTTTTT

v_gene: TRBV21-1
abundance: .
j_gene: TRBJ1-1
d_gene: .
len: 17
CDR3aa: CASSKNRGRLLDTEAFF
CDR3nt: TGTGCCAGCAGCAAAAACAGGGGGCGCCTTTTGGACACTGAAGCTTTCTTT

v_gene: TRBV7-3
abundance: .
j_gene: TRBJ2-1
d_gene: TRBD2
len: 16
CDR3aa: CASSPMGLAALNEQFF
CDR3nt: TGTGCCAGCAGCCCCATGGGACTAGCGGCCCTCAATGAGCAGTTCTTC

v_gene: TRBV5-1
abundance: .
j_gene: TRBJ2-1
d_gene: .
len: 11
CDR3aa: CASSLGREQFF
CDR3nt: TGCGCCAGCAGCTTGGGACGGGAGCAGTTCTTC

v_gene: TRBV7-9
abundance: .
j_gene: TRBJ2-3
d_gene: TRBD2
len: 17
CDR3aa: CASSLGGLGGVADTQYF
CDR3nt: TGTGCCAGCAGCTTGGGTGGTTTGGGGGGGGTTGCAGATACGCAGTATTTT